Following are 17 T cell receptor beta chains from one sample sequenced in a study of T-cell reconstitution after alpha-beta-depleted transplantation in children. Unique molecular identifiers were incorporated when the TCRbeta library was constructed. TCRdb re-called the PCR reads through MiXCR, storing one row per CDR3 protein. Of fewer than 550,000 distinct CDR3 sequences in the sample, roughly 15% were seen once. The sample in question was PBMCs, mostly from graft donor cells, obtained 360 days after TCRalphabeta/CD19-depleted stem cell transplant. Every receptor here comes from a boy less than two years old who had a stem cell transplant for Wiskott-Aldrich syndrome, so the T cells may come from the graft donor.

The chain recombines TRBV5-5 with TRBJ2-3; D may be TRBD2 (5 bases). V was shortened by 4 bases and J by 2 bases, with 14 bases between the two germline ends. This CDR3 is 15 amino acids long. Germline V gives CDR1 SGHKS, CDR2 YYEKEE (reference sequence). The CDR3 loop is CASSTDSYPTDTQYF. Written as DNA, the CDR3 is TGTGCCAGCAGCACGGACTCGTACCCCACAGATACGCAGTATTTT. Full variable domain (remainder filled in from reference TRBV5-5 and TRBJ2-3): DAGVTQSPTHLIKTRGQQVTLRCSPISGHKSVSWYQQVLGQGPQFIFQYYEKEERGRGNFPDRFSARQFPNYSSELNVNALLLGDSALYLCASSTDSYPTDTQYFGPGTRLTVL.

This clonotype was counted only a few times. The chain recombines TRBV18 with TRBJ2-5; no clear D gene. The ends were cut back, 3 bases at V and 1 base at J, with 9 bases in the middle. From germline, CDR1 is KGHSH and CDR2 LQKENI. The CDR3 is 14 residues long. The CDR3 DNA sequence: TGTGCCAGCTCACCTTCCATCACCCAAGAGACCCAGTACTTC. It specifies CASSPSITQETQYF.

This CDR3 reads CATSGRGAGNQPQHF. CDR3 in DNA: TGTGCCACCTCAGGTCGGGGGGCGGGAAATCAGCCCCAGCATTTT. The gene calls are TRBV6-1 and TRBJ1-5; perhaps TRBD1 as D (6 bases). From germline, CDR1 is MNHNS and CDR2 SASEGT. The CDR3 totals 15 residues. The V and J ends lost 10 bases and 4 bases respectively, with 20 bases between them.

The sample holds a few counts of this clonotype. V and J are TRBV18 and TRBJ2-5; D is unclear. The CDR3 covers 17 residues. Trimming took 2 bases from V and 3 from J, leaving 19 bases between them. Germline CDR1 KGHSH, CDR2 LQKENI. This chain's CDR3 is CASSPFMPHTSKETQYF. DNA for the CDR3: TGTGCCAGCTCACCATTTATGCCGCATACATCAAAAGAGACCCAGTACTTC.

In its sample, this clonotype was seen a few times. J is TRBJ2-3 and V is TRBV5-1; 7 nucleotides match TRBD1. The ends lost 6 bases at V and 0 bases at J; junction bases unmatched: 7. Germline-derived CDR1 and CDR2 are SGHRS and YFSETQ. This CDR3 has 15 residues. CDR3 nucleotide sequence: TGCGCCAGCAACGCCCGGGACAGCAGCACAGATACGCAGTATTTT. This sequence encodes CASNARDSSTDTQYF.

The V gene is TRBV27, the J gene TRBJ2-3, with 7 nucleotides matching TRBD1. The CDR3 contains 17 residues. J lost 0 bases, V lost 8 bases, and 14 bases had no gene match. Per the germline V gene, CDR1 is MNHEY and CDR2 is SMNVEV (reference sequence). CDR3 residues: CASHTGDRAHSTDTQYF. CDR3 nucleotides: TGTGCCAGCCATACCGGGGACAGAGCCCATAGCACAGATACGCAGTATTTT.

The sample holds a few counts of this clonotype. The rearrangement joins TRBV2 to TRBJ2-2; possible D gene TRBD1, 6 bases. V was cut by 0 bases and J by 6 bases, with 11 bases left in between. The CDR3 covers 15 residues. Per the germline V gene, CDR1 is SNHLY and CDR2 is FYNNEI. The CDR3 DNA sequence: TGTGCCAGCAGTGAAGCGCTTGGGGGCGCCGGGGAGCTGTTTTTT. This translates into CASSEALGGAGELFF.

A few counts support this clonotype. The rearrangement uses TRBV21-1 and TRBJ1-1. TRBV21-1 is reported as a pseudogene. CDR3 length: 13 amino acids. The CDR3 DNA is TGTGCCAGCAGCGCGTCTGGGAACACTGAAGCTTTCTTT. Translated: CASSASGNTEAFF.

This clonotype was counted a few times. This sequence joins TRBV18 and TRBJ2-2; 9 bases are shared with TRBD2. V was pared by 3 bases and J by 0 bases, with 8 bases of the junction left unmatched. Per germline, CDR1 KGHSH and CDR2 LQKENI. This CDR3 has 18 residues. CDR3 residues: CASSPTTSGPANTGELFF. As DNA, the CDR3 is TGTGCCAGCTCACCCACGACTAGCGGACCTGCGAACACCGGGGAGCTGTTTTTT.

This clonotype was seen at least ten times. The J gene is TRBJ2-7, the V gene TRBV6-5; unclear D gene. The CDR3 runs 14 residues. CDR1 is MNHEY, CDR2 SVGAGI, per germline. Trimming took off 1 base at V and 4 bases at J, with 11 bases between the two ends. CDR3 residues: CASSYLRTGYEQYF. The CDR3 DNA is TGTGCCAGCAGTTACTTAAGGACCGGATACGAGCAGTACTTC.

This chain links TRBV7-2 with TRBJ1-5; no clear D gene. V lost 3 bases and J lost 3, with 12 bases in between. The CDR3 is 15 residues long. Germline-derived CDR1 and CDR2 are SGHTA and FQGNSA. This CDR3 reads CASSFDGILNQPQHF. The CDR3 nucleotides read TGTGCCAGCAGCTTCGATGGGATCCTCAATCAGCCCCAGCATTTT.

The chain employs TRBV27 and TRBJ2-3; D is unclear. V was trimmed by 8 bases and J by 2 bases, leaving 11 bases between them. This CDR3 has 13 residues. Looked up from germline, CDR1 is MNHEY and CDR2 is SMNVEV (reference sequence). The CDR3 here is CASGPRATDTQYF. Here the CDR3 DNA reads TGTGCCAGCGGTCCCCGGGCCACAGATACGCAGTATTTT.

The chain joins TRBV24-1 to TRBJ1-2; 11 nucleotides align to TRBD1. J lost 5 bases, V lost 7 bases, and 8 bases had no gene match. Germline CDR1 is KGHDR and CDR2 is SFDVKD. This CDR3 has 15 amino acids. CDR3 amino acids: CATSGGDRGGYGYTF. The CDR3 nucleotides read TGTGCCACCAGCGGTGGGGACAGGGGGGGTTATGGCTACACCTTC.

The chain links TRBV27 to TRBJ2-3; perhaps D is TRBD1 or TRBD2 (6 bases each). Between the trimmed V and J ends, which lost 2 bases and 1 base, there was a span of 13 bases. CDR3 length equals 16 residues. Germline lookup yields CDR1 MNHEY and CDR2 SMNVEV (reference sequence). The DNA of the CDR3 is TGTGCCAGCAGTTTAGCTCAGGGGACTGGCACAGATACGCAGTATTTT. It translates to CASSLAQGTGTDTQYF.

The V gene is TRBV30, the J gene TRBJ2-2, with TRBD2 matching over 10 bases. Losses at the gene ends were 7 bases for V and 5 bases for J; bases not matched to a gene: 4. Germline V gene data show CDR1 as GTSNPN and CDR2 as SVGIG (reference sequence). The CDR3 loop spans 13 amino acids. CDR3 amino acids: CASPTSGTGELFF. The CDR3 DNA is TGTGCCTCCCCGACTAGCGGGACCGGGGAGCTGTTTTTT.

The genes are TRBV20-1 and TRBJ2-1; D is perhaps TRBD2 (5 bases). The length of the CDR3 is 16 residues. Germline V gives CDR1 DFQATT, CDR2 SNEGSKA (reference sequence). Trimming pared 4 bases from V and 2 bases from J, leaving 18 bases between. This CDR3 reads CSAKEVVTSPYNEQFF. CDR3 DNA sequence: TGCAGTGCTAAGGAGGTGGTGACCTCCCCCTACAATGAGCAGTTCTTC.

The chain carries TRBV7-2 and TRBJ2-7; D may be TRBD1 (7 bases). CDR3 length equals 16 residues. Germline V gene data show CDR1 as SGHTA and CDR2 as FQGNSA. The ends were cut back, 1 base at V and 0 bases at J, with 13 bases in the middle. The CDR3, as DNA: TGTGCCAGCAGCTTAGGGAGGGGGCTCCCCTCCTACGAGCAGTACTTC. Translation: CASSLGRGLPSYEQYF.